This passage covers 21 T cell receptor beta chains from one sample sequenced in a study of post-analysis software for immune sequencing data (dated by TCRdb to between 2014 and 2017). Their cognate antigens are unknown. What the research found in general, with its limitations: Patients showed significantly higher frequencies than controls for a few TRBV segments, among them TRBV5-6, TRBV5-1 and TRBV20-1.

The library was built by means of PCR. For sequencing, an Illumina HiSeq 2500 was employed. Unique molecular identifiers were incorporated into TCR beta cDNA libraries to reduce PCR and sequencing biases. TCRdb reprocessed the public reads (quality trimming at Q25 with fastp, clone calling with MiXCR) and kept in-frame beta chains. Identical CDR3 proteins give one entry, which carries the most common genes and DNA. Counted in this sample were roughly 730,000 distinct CDR3 sequences; roughly 27% of them appeared once. Approximately 0.6% of the sample is held by the ten biggest clonotypes. The specimen was blood. These receptors were taken from a girl aged 5-17 years with multiple sclerosis.

In its sample, this clonotype was seen a few times. V usage is TRBV9 and J usage is TRBJ2-3; maybe TRBD2 (5 bases). Trimming cost V 5 bases and J 4 bases, with 11 bases left between them. The CDR3 is made up of 13 amino acids. Germline CDR1 reads SGDLS; CDR2 reads YYNGEE. The CDR3 DNA follows: TGTGCCAGCAGGGCGGGCCCCCCAGATACGCAGTATTTT. It encodes CASRAGPPDTQYF. Supplemented by reference TRBV9 and TRBJ2-3, the full variable domain reads DSGVTQTPKHLITATGQRVTLRCSPRSGDLSVYWYQQSLDQGLQFLIQYYNGEERAKGNILERFSAQQFPDLHSELNLSSLELGDSALYFCASRAGPPDTQYFGPGTRLTVL.

The sample holds a few counts of this clonotype. The genes are TRBV20-1 and TRBJ2-7; 7 nucleotides agree with TRBD1. CDR1 is DFQATT and CDR2 is SNEGSKA in the germline V gene (reference sequence). Germline trimming cut 6 bases from V and 0 bases from J; bases unmatched to any gene: 5. This CDR3 contains 13 residues. The chain's CDR3 is CSAMTGISYEQYF. Written as DNA, the CDR3 is TGCAGTGCGATGACAGGGATCTCCTACGAGCAGTACTTC.

This chain joins TRBV12-3 or TRBV12-4 and TRBJ1-1; 7 nucleotides line up with TRBD1. CDR3 size: 16 residues. V shed 8 bases and J 0 bases; nucleotides not matched to a gene: 12. The CDR3 region is CASLGVRGRMNTEAFF. CDR3 DNA sequence: TGTGCCAGCCTGGGGGTGAGGGGGCGGATGAACACTGAAGCTTTCTTT.

This clonotype was observed a handful of times. A much larger clone differs by one base, so this may be a read error. CDR3 sequence: CSARAAGGAGGRNEQFF. The CDR3 bases are TGCAGTGCTAGAGCAGCGGGGGGAGCGGGAGGTAGAAATGAGCAGTTCTTC. J is TRBJ2-1 and V is TRBV20-1; TRBD2 aligns across 9 bases. The CDR3 is 17 amino acids. After removal of 1 base from V and 7 bases from J, the junction contained 14 bases not matched to a gene. Germline loops: CDR1 DFQATT, CDR2 SNEGSKA (reference sequence).

The chain is built from TRBV5-1 and TRBJ2-5, with 15 bases matching TRBD2. The CDR3 length is 18 residues. Germline CDR1 SGHRS, CDR2 YFSETQ. J was trimmed by 1 base and V by 4 bases; bases with no gene match: 8. The CDR3 loop reads CASSAGLAGGRIQETQYF. CDR3 coding DNA: TGCGCCAGCAGCGCGGGACTAGCGGGGGGCAGAATCCAAGAGACCCAGTACTTC.

This clonotype was counted only a few times. V and J are TRBV14 and TRBJ2-1, with 7 bases identical to TRBD2. The V segment lost 3 bases and the J segment 12 bases; nucleotides outside the gene matches: 8. This CDR3 has 13 residues. CDR1 is SGHDN, CDR2 FVKESK, per germline. DNA of the CDR3: TGTGCCAGCAGCCAGAGCGGGGCTATGAGGCAGTTCTTC. Its translation is CASSQSGAMRQFF.

The V call is TRBV20-1, the J call TRBJ2-3; the D gene is possibly TRBD2 (6 bases). Germline loops: CDR1 DFQATT, CDR2 SNEGSKA (reference sequence). Trimming left V 6 bases short and J 1 base short, with 17 bases between. The CDR3 covers 15 residues. DNA for the CDR3: TGCAGTGCCGCGGGAACGGGTAGAGGCACAGATACGCAGTATTTT. Protein product: CSAAGTGRGTDTQYF.

This clonotype was picked up a small number of times. This chain uses TRBV27 with TRBJ1-4, with D unclear. Trimming took off 4 bases at V and 4 bases at J, with 13 bases between the two ends. This CDR3 spans 15 amino acids. The V gene's germline CDR1 is MNHEY and CDR2 SMNVEV (reference sequence). The CDR3 DNA is TGTGCCAGCAGTTCCTCCGGGTCTTTTAATGAAAAACTGTTTTTT. Its protein product is CASSSSGSFNEKLFF. Full variable domain (rest looked up from reference TRBV27 and TRBJ1-4): EAQVTQNPRYLITVTGKKLTVTCSQNMNHEYMSWYRQDPGLGLRQIYYSMNVEVTDKGDVPEGYKVSRKEKRNFPLILESPSPNQTSLYFCASSSSGSFNEKLFFGSGTQLSVL.

This clonotype was seen repeatedly, ten times or more. The genes are TRBV5-1 and TRBJ2-5; D is unresolved. V gave up 4 bases and J gave up 6 bases, with 19 bases separating them. CDR1 and CDR2 from the germline V gene are SGHRS and YFSETQ. CDR3 length: 15 amino acids. CDR3 sequence (DNA): TGCGCCAGCAGCCGAGGAACCGGACCCAACCAGACCCAGTACTTC. Its protein is CASSRGTGPNQTQYF.

This clonotype came up a few times. The CDR3 coding sequence is TGCAGTGCTAGTGCTCTAGCGGGAGGCATAGAGACCCAGTACTTC. It codes for CSASALAGGIETQYF. V usage is TRBV20-1 and J usage is TRBJ2-5, with 11 bases identical to TRBD2. Germline-derived CDR1 and CDR2 are DFQATT and SNEGSKA (reference sequence). The CDR3 length is 15 residues. V was clipped by 3 bases and J by 4 bases; unmatched bases: 7.

This clonotype was observed a few times. Here the CDR3 DNA reads TGCAGTGCTTCACGACAGGGGGCGCGTGGCTACACCTTC. It translates to CSASRQGARGYTF. V and J are TRBV20-1 and TRBJ1-2, with 10 bases fitting TRBD1. Germline CDR1 DFQATT, CDR2 SNEGSKA (reference sequence). V shed 5 bases, J shed 7 bases, and the junction held 7 bases outside the gene matches. The CDR3 has 13 amino acids.

As concerns this clonotype: The CDR3 does not close with the conserved phenylalanine or tryptophan, likely indicating a read error. V usage is TRBV7-9 and J usage is TRBJ2-1; TRBD1 matches at 7 bases. The CDR3 has 13 amino acids. V gave up 8 bases and J gave up 7 bases; unmatched junction bases: 8. Germline CDR1 is SEHNR and CDR2 is FQNEAQ (reference sequence). CDR3 protein: CASAGQGENEQFS. The CDR3, as DNA: TGTGCCAGCGCCGGGCAGGGGGAGAATGAGCAGTTCTCC.

This clonotype has at least ten counts. The gene calls are TRBV7-2 and TRBJ2-7; 7 bases fit TRBD1. CDR1 is SGHTA and CDR2 is FQGNSA in the germline V gene. V shed 1 base and J 5 bases; nucleotides not matched to a gene: 8. The CDR3 contains 15 residues. CDR3 nucleotide sequence: TGTGCCAGCAGCTTAGAGGCCAGGGGGTTGGACGAGCAGTACTTC. Translation: CASSLEARGLDEQYF.

With regard to this clonotype: Likely a read error: the CDR3 ends without its conserved phenylalanine or tryptophan. The chain recombines TRBV5-1 with TRBJ2-3; 11 nucleotides align to TRBD1. V dropped 4 bases and J dropped 4; count of bases not matched to a gene: 8. The germline V gene encodes CDR1 SGHRS and CDR2 YFSETQ. The CDR3 totals 16 residues. The CDR3 DNA is TGCGCCAGCAGCCCTATCGGGACAGGGGGGGCAGATACGCAGTATTGT. It translates to CASSPIGTGGADTQYC.

This clonotype has more than one count but fewer than ten. The rearrangement uses TRBV6-2 or TRBV6-3 and TRBJ2-7; 9 bases fit TRBD1. The germline V gene encodes CDR1 MNHEY and CDR2 SVGEGT. The V and J ends lost 2 bases and 4 bases, in that order; junction bases with no gene match: 9. The CDR3 loop spans 16 amino acids. Here the CDR3 reads CASSYDMGQGGYEQYF. As DNA, the CDR3 is TGTGCCAGCAGTTACGACATGGGACAGGGAGGTTACGAGCAGTACTTC.

The V gene is TRBV27, the J gene TRBJ2-7; possibly TRBD2 for D (6 bases). The V gene's germline CDR1 is MNHEY and CDR2 SMNVEV (reference sequence). This CDR3 is 15 amino acids long. V lost 0 bases, J lost 2 bases, and 11 bases lay in between. The CDR3 DNA reads as TGTGCCAGCAGTTTATCGGCGGGGAATCCCTACGAGCAGTACTTC. Its translation is CASSLSAGNPYEQYF.

The chain employs TRBV10-2 and TRBJ1-5; no reliable D call. V shed 7 bases and J shed 10 bases, with 8 bases lying between them. CDR1 is WSHSY and CDR2 is SAAADI in the germline V gene. This CDR3 is built from 10 residues. In nucleotides, the CDR3 is TGCGCCAGCATGGAGCGCCCCCAGCATTTT. Encoded protein: CASMERPQHF.

The J gene is TRBJ1-2, the V gene TRBV7-2, with unresolved D. Trimming pared 3 bases from V and 8 bases from J, leaving 16 bases between. The germline V gene encodes CDR1 SGHTA and CDR2 FQGNSA. The CDR3 sequence is 14 residues long. The DNA of the CDR3 is TGTGCCAGCAGCTTCAGTCAGAGCGCTGGCGGCTACACCTTC. This translates into CASSFSQSAGGYTF.

This clonotype has just a few counts. The V gene is TRBV5-1, the J gene TRBJ2-7; tentative D call: TRBD2 (6 bases). This CDR3 region has 14 residues. Between the trimmed V and J ends, which lost 0 bases and 6 bases, there was a span of 13 bases. The germline V gene has CDR1 SGHRS and CDR2 YFSETQ. DNA of the CDR3: TGCGCCAGCAGCTTGGAAGAGTGGGGGGTCGAGCAGTACTTC. Translated, it gives CASSLEEWGVEQYF.

The table lists this clonotype with a count of one. This chain connects TRBV9 to TRBJ2-7, with 10 bases identical to TRBD2. There are 15 residues in the CDR3. J lost 3 bases, V lost 0 bases, and 3 bases had no gene match. Per the germline V gene, CDR1 is SGDLS and CDR2 is YYNGEE. The CDR3 nucleotides are TGTGCCAGCAGCGTAGAGGCTAGCGGGAGCTACGAGCAGTACGTC. Translating it yields CASSVEASGSYEQYV.

This clonotype was seen a few times. This chain connects TRBV7-8 to TRBJ2-1, with 9 positions matching TRBD1. With V trimmed by 5 bases and J by 6 bases, 5 bases remained unmatched. CDR1 is SGHVS and CDR2 is FQNEAQ in the germline V gene. CDR3 length: 14 residues. The DNA for the CDR3 is TGTGCCAGCAGCATCCGGGACAGGGTCAATGAGCAGTTCTTC. It yields the protein CASSIRDRVNEQFF.